A selection of T cell receptor beta chains follows, all from one sample in a study of chemoradiotherapy in HPV16-positive cancers. Produced via immunoSEQ multiplex PCR; TCRdb's table is partial and in-frame only. The sample consists of 8,000 to 10,000 clones, approximately 84% of them appearing once. This material consisted of tumor tissue, taken from a patient who underwent chemoradiotherapy. Receptors originate from a human donor with HPV-associated anogenital cancer. Each CDR3 is given with its conserved first and last residue. Each record gives: V gene, J gene, D gene, clone size, CDR3 protein, CDR3 DNA. A D gene is named only where the DNA matches it firmly. Not every row has a clone size; where given, it reads once, few, many or a size class.

TRBV5-4,TRBJ2-5,NA,few,CASSLISSQTQYF,TGTGCCAGCAGCTTGATTAGTTCGCAGACCCAGTACTTC
TRBV2,TRBJ1-4,NA,NA,CASTVTGTNEKLFF,TGTGCCAGCACTGTGACAGGAACTAATGAAAAACTGTTTTTT
TRBV5-1,TRBJ1-4,NA,NA,CASSPSPEEKLFF,TGCGCCAGCAGCCCCTCGCCCGAGGAAAAACTGTTTTTT
TRBV19,TRBJ1-5,TRBD1,NA,CASSIVAGGDQPQHF,TGTGCCAGTAGTATAGTCGCAGGGGGCGATCAGCCCCAGCATTTT
TRBV25-1,TRBJ1-6,NA,NA,CASSSGSIPLHF,TGTGCCAGCAGTTCAGGCTCAATCCCCCTCCACTTT
TRBV15,TRBJ2-2,TRBD1,few,CATSRDMGQGTGELFF,TGTGCCACCAGCAGAGATATGGGACAGGGAACCGGGGAGCTGTTTTTT
TRBV19,TRBJ1-1,NA,NA,CASSNRDGTEAFF,TGTGCCAGTAGTAACAGGGATGGCACTGAAGCTTTCTTT
TRBV11-2,TRBJ2-7,NA,NA,CASSLTGMARPKGHEQYF,TGTGCCAGCAGCTTAACCGGGATGGCAAGGCCCAAGGGGCACGAGCAGTACTTC
TRBV18,TRBJ1-1,TRBD1,NA,CASSLRDRGANTEAFF,TGTGCCAGCTCGTTAAGGGACAGGGGGGCTAACACTGAAGCTTTCTTT
TRBV5-1,TRBJ1-6,NA,once,CASSLEYSLDSPLHF,TGCGCCAGCAGCTTGGAGTATTCACTAGATTCACCCCTCCACTTT
TRBV5-4,TRBJ2-7,TRBD1,once,CASSFDRVVDEQYF,TGTGCCAGCAGCTTCGACAGGGTGGTGGACGAGCAGTACTTC
TRBV5-4,TRBJ2-7,NA,NA,CASSSPAGGQSLEQYF,TGTGCCAGCAGCTCCCCAGCGGGTGGACAGTCACTCGAGCAGTACTTC
TRBV15,TRBJ2-5,NA,NA,CATSYGGETQYF,TGTGCCACCAGCTACGGGGGAGAGACCCAGTACTTC
TRBV28,TRBJ1-5,NA,NA,CASSLQGNQPQHF,TGTGCCAGCAGTTTACAAGGAAATCAGCCCCAGCATTTT
TRBV29-1,TRBJ1-1,NA,NA,CSGTLNTEAFF,TGCAGCGGGACGTTGAACACTGAAGCTTTCTTT
TRBV6-1,TRBJ1-2,NA,NA,CASSEVLGLGGYTF,TGTGCCAGCAGTGAAGTGCTAGGGTTAGGTGGCTACACCTTC
TRBV11-3,TRBJ2-1,NA,NA,CASTNHNEQFF,TGTGCCAGTACTAATCACAATGAGCAGTTCTTC
TRBV10-3,TRBJ2-1,NA,NA,CAISDPGVGYNEQFF,TGTGCCATCAGTGACCCCGGGGTTGGGTACAATGAGCAGTTCTTC
TRBV14,TRBJ2-4,TRBD2,NA,CASSPGGGNIQYF,TGTGCCAGCAGCCCGGGGGGTGGGAACATTCAGTACTTC
TRBV4-1,TRBJ2-7,NA,NA,CASSQVGRAKPYEQYF,TGCGCCAGCAGCCAGGTAGGACGGGCAAAGCCCTACGAGCAGTACTTC
TRBV7-9,TRBJ2-3,NA,NA,CAAGQGSVNTQYF,TGTGCCGCGGGGCAGGGGTCTGTGAATACGCAGTATTTT
TRBV4-1,TRBJ2-5,NA,NA,CASSIPDPEETQYF,TGCGCCAGCAGCATTCCTGACCCTGAAGAGACCCAGTACTTC
TRBV6-5,TRBJ2-5,NA,NA,CASSTSSAGETQYF,NA
TRBV18,TRBJ2-7,NA,NA,CASSPRGSGPYEQYF,TGTGCCAGCTCACCACGGGGGTCGGGCCCCTACGAGCAGTACTTC
TRBV18,TRBJ2-7,TRBD2,NA,CASSPRTSGRDEQYF,TGTGCCAGCTCTCCCCGGACTAGCGGGAGGGACGAGCAGTACTTC
TRBV18,TRBJ1-5,TRBD1,NA,CASSPLQGVGQPQHF,TGTGCCAGCTCACCACTACAGGGGGTTGGTCAGCCCCAGCATTTT
TRBV5-6,TRBJ2-6,NA,NA,CASTLTAPSGANVLTF,TGTGCCAGCACCCTGACAGCCCCCTCTGGGGCCAACGTCCTGACTTTC
TRBV11-2,TRBJ1-1,NA,NA,CASSLGLNTEAFF,TGTGCCAGCAGCTTAGGATTGAACACTGAAGCTTTCTTT
TRBV30,TRBJ1-6,TRBD1,NA,CAWSYSTGRPLHF,TGTGCCTGGAGTTACTCGACAGGGAGACCCCTCCACTTT
TRBV9,TRBJ2-7,NA,NA,CASSRDTGTSYEQYF,TGTGCCAGCAGCCGTGACACAGGGACATCCTACGAGCAGTACTTC
TRBV11-2,TRBJ2-7,TRBD1,NA,CASSLGAGGSYEQYF,TGTGCCAGCAGCTTAGGGGCAGGGGGCTCCTACGAGCAGTACTTC
TRBV10-3,TRBJ2-1,TRBD2,NA,CAISGTSGSGNEQFF,TGTGCCATCAGCGGGACTAGCGGGAGCGGAAATGAGCAGTTCTTC
TRBV11-3,TRBJ2-3,TRBD1,NA,CASSPFGGQISDTQYF,TGTGCCAGCAGCCCCTTTGGGGGACAGATATCCGATACGCAGTATTTT
TRBV14,TRBJ2-7,NA,NA,CASSQAPPVQYF,TGTGCCAGCAGCCAAGCCCCCCCCGTACAGTACTTC
TRBV18,TRBJ2-3,NA,NA,CASSPESDLFYVTQYF,TGTGCCAGCTCACCGGAGTCGGACCTTTTTTATGTGACGCAGTATTTT
TRBV20-1,TRBJ2-7,NA,NA,CSAQNRDEQYF,TGCAGTGCCCAAAACAGAGACGAGCAGTACTTC
TRBV5-1,TRBJ2-3,NA,NA,CASSLGGFGTDTQYF,TGCGCCAGCAGCTTGGGGGGGTTCGGCACAGATACGCAGTATTTT
TRBV7-9,TRBJ1-1,NA,few,CASSLGGRNTEAFF,TGTGCCAGCAGCTTAGGAGGGCGGAACACTGAAGCTTTCTTT
TRBV5-4,TRBJ2-3,TRBD1,NA,CASRQGGITDTQYF,TGTGCCAGCAGGCAAGGGGGCATCACAGATACGCAGTATTTT
TRBV2,TRBJ1-4,NA,NA,CASRRGQSEKLFF,TGTGCCAGCAGGAGGGGTCAGAGTGAAAAACTGTTTTTT
TRBV10-3,TRBJ2-1,TRBD2,once,CAISVRGFSGGSQNNEQFF,TGTGCCATCAGTGTTCGAGGGTTTAGCGGGGGGTCTCAGAACAATGAGCAGTTCTTC
TRBV10-1,TRBJ2-1,NA,NA,CASSESFANEQFF,TGCGCCAGCAGTGAGTCGTTCGCTAATGAGCAGTTCTTC
TRBV4-2,TRBJ1-2,NA,NA,CASSQVGTAPSGYTF,TGTGCCAGCAGCCAAGTCGGGACGGCCCCTTCTGGCTACACCTTC
TRBV30,TRBJ1-6,NA,NA,CAWSVGWDSSPLHF,TGTGCCTGGAGTGTAGGGTGGGACTCTTCACCCCTCCACTTT
TRBV4-1,TRBJ1-1,NA,NA,CASSPQGQKAFF,TGCGCCAGCAGCCCCCAAGGACAGAAAGCTTTCTTT